What follows describes a single TCR beta chain. Its antigen remains unidentified. This sample was included in a study of shared clonotypes between healthy human individuals. Overall study results and limits: Among donors, sharing of clonotypes was expected to be affected by sequencing depth. Clonotypes not shared had lower generation probabilities than those common to all four donors. Even with large depth, rarefaction showed that sorted-subset sequencing was incomplete.

The authors divided CD4+ cells into CD45RA+ naive and CD45RA-negative memory subsets. The germline CDR1 and CDR2 sequences are MDHEN and SYDVKM. The CDR3 spans 13 residues. With 5 bases removed from V and 4 bases from J, the gap between germline ends came to 11 bases. Only in-frame clones appear in the TCRdb table, and some are missing; sequencing was by immunoSEQ multiplex PCR. The sample comprises 950,000 to 1,300,000 clones, roughly 80% of which are singletons, and roughly 1.4% rests with the top ten. This TCR came from a man between 18 and 35 years old in good health. The sequencing input was memory CD4+ T cells sorted from blood. The subset: CD45RA-negative fraction. The J gene is TRBJ1-2, the V gene TRBV28; D call uncertain. The CDR3 region has the DNA TGTGCCAGCAGTCCTTACGACTTCTATGGCTACACCTTC. This codes for CASSPYDFYGYTF.